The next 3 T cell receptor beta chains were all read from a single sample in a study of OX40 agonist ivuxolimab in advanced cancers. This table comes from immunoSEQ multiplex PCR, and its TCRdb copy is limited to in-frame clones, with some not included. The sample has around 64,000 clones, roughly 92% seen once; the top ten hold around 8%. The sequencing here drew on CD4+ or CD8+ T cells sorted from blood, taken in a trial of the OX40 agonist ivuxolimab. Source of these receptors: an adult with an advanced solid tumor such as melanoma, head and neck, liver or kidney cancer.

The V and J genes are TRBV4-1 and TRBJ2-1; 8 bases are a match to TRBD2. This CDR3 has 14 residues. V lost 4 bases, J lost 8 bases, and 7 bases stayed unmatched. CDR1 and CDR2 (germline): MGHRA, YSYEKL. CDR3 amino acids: CASSLLAVEDEQFF. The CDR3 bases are TGCGCCAGCAGCCTACTAGCGGTGGAGGATGAGCAGTTCTTC.

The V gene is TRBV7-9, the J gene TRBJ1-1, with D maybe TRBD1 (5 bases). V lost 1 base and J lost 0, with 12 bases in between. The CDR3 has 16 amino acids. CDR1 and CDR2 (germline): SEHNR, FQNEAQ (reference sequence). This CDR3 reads CASSLGMEGLNTEAFF. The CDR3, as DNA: TGTGCCAGCAGCTTAGGGATGGAGGGACTGAACACTGAAGCTTTCTTT.

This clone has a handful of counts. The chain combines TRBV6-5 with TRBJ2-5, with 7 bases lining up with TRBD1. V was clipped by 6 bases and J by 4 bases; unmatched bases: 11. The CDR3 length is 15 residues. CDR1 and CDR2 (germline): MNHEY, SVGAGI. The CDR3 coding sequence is TGTGCCAGCAGATTCCCTACAGGGGCGGGAGAGACCCAGTACTTC. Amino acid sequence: CASRFPTGAGETQYF.